The 3 T cell receptor beta chains presented below share a single source sample, sequenced in a study of cytomegalovirus exposure and HLA in healthy donors. The protocol was immunoSEQ multiplex PCR, while the TCRdb copy is restricted to in-frame clones and leaves out a portion. The table includes tens of thousands of clones, 96% detected once. Sequencing used PBMCs. These receptors came from a man aged 18 to 29 in good health and CMV-seronegative.

The sample holds a few counts of this clone. The chain employs TRBV6-6 and TRBJ2-3, with D tentatively TRBD2 (6 bases). CDR3 size: 15 residues. The germline V gene has CDR1 MNHNY and CDR2 SVGAGI (reference sequence). V was cut by 7 bases and J by 0 bases, with 14 bases left in between. This CDR3 is CASTNRGSSTDTQYF. The CDR3 region has the DNA TGTGCCAGCACCAACCGGGGGTCTAGCACAGATACGCAGTATTTT.

This clone has just one count. This chain connects TRBV11-2 to TRBJ1-1; D might be TRBD1 (6 bases). Trimming pared 5 bases from V and 3 bases from J, leaving 13 bases between. The CDR3 sequence is 14 residues long. The germline gives CDR1 SGHAT, CDR2 FQNNGV. The CDR3 sequence is CASSPDSGDTEAFF. In DNA, the CDR3 is TGTGCCAGCAGCCCGGACAGTGGTGACACTGAAGCTTTCTTT. Variable domain in full (rest from reference TRBV11-2 and TRBJ1-1): EAGVAQSPRYKIIEKRQSVAFWCNPISGHATLYWYQQILGQGPKLLIQFQNNGVVDDSQLPKDRFSAERLKGVDSTLKIQPAKLEDSAVYLCASSPDSGDTEAFFGQGTRLTVV.

The gene calls are TRBV7-8 and TRBJ2-5; the D gene is possibly TRBD2 (6 bases). Trimming stripped 5 bases from V and 3 bases from J, with 13 bases between. CDR1 SGHVS and CDR2 FQNEAQ come from the germline V gene. The CDR3 is made up of 14 amino acids. The CDR3 DNA reads as TGTGCCAGCAGCGCCCGGTGGGGGGAAGAGACCCAGTACTTC. Translating it yields CASSARWGEETQYF.